This T cell receptor (beta chain) was documented in a study of T cells in Graves' hyperthyroidism and ophthalmopathy. From RNA transcripts, TCR beta CDR3 regions were amplified. With the HTBI primer set, the TCR CDR3 went through a first round of RT-PCR. MiXCR, run by TCRdb on the multiplex PCR reads, gives a single entry per CDR3 protein. The sample holds some 600,000 distinct CDR3 sequences, roughly 14% seen once. The CDR3 runs to 14 residues. Trimming cost V 5 bases and J 1 base; bases outside gene matches: 3. Germline V gene data show CDR1 as DFQATT and CDR2 as SNEGSKA (reference sequence). Lactation, pregnancy, other autoimmune disease or uncontrolled infection led to exclusion of patients. For the diagnoses, clinical symptoms, serum thyroxine and TRAb, thyroid ultrasound and orbital computed tomography were used. This clonotype occurred many times.

The V call is TRBV20-1, the J call TRBJ1-1; 11 bases align to TRBD1. This TCR was recovered from a woman under 40 with Graves' hyperthyroidism that later progressed to Graves' ophthalmopathy. Sample: blood. This chain's CDR3 is CSAGQGAENTEAFF. The CDR3 nucleotides are TGCAGTGCTGGACAGGGGGCTGAGAACACTGAAGCTTTCTTT.